These T cell receptor beta chains were read from a single sample in a study of T-cell memory formation after mild COVID-19. Each CDR3 protein is one row after TCRdb ran MiXCR on the 5' RACE reads. The data hold some 490,000 distinct CDR3 sequences, with approximately 18% observed a single time. Sample: PBMCs or a T cell subset sorted from them (not recorded which). The receptors derive from an adult woman who had mild COVID-19 (a few samples of this study predate the infection). Cell type and time point are not known. The CDR3 runs from the conserved cysteine through the conserved F or W. The D gene is left open where the match is weak. The listing skips clone size in some rows; elsewhere it reads once, few, many or a size class.

abundance,d_gene,j_gene,v_gene,CDR3aa,CDR3nt
many,-,TRBJ1-2,TRBV29-1,CSVETPPLGGGYTF,TGCAGCGTTGAAACCCCACCGCTGGGAGGCGGCTACACCTTC
few,TRBD2,TRBJ2-7,TRBV7-8,CASSLVPAGRYEQYF,TGTGCCAGCAGCTTAGTCCCAGCGGGAAGATACGAGCAGTACTTC
-,TRBD2,TRBJ2-1,TRBV25-1,CASGLAGRPNEQFF,TGTGCCAGCGGACTAGCGGGGAGACCCAATGAGCAGTTCTTC
-,-,TRBJ2-1,TRBV7-9,CASAPGPPLNEQFF,TGTGCCAGCGCCCCCGGCCCTCCCCTCAATGAGCAGTTCTTC
few,TRBD1,TRBJ1-2,TRBV20-1,CSAREQGVNYGYTF,TGCAGTGCTAGAGAGCAGGGGGTCAACTATGGCTACACCTTC
-,TRBD1,TRBJ1-2,TRBV5-5,CASSLDNRGAANF,TGTGCCAGCAGCTTGGATAACAGGGGGGCCGCGAACTTC
few,-,TRBJ1-1,TRBV28,CASTRSRWGQTYTEAFF,TGTGCCAGCACTCGCTCCCGGTGGGGACAAACTTACACTGAAGCTTTCTTT
-,TRBD1,TRBJ2-7,TRBV29-1,CSVLGDSTYEQYF,TGCAGCGTTCTTGGGGACAGTACCTACGAGCAGTACTTC
-,-,TRBJ1-1,TRBV9,CASSEGSNTEAFF,TGTGCCAGCAGCGAGGGCTCGAACACTGAAGCTTTCTTT
-,-,TRBJ1-1,TRBV5-1,CASSSGEGNTEAFF,TGCGCCAGCAGCTCAGGGGAGGGGAACACTGAAGCTTTCTTT